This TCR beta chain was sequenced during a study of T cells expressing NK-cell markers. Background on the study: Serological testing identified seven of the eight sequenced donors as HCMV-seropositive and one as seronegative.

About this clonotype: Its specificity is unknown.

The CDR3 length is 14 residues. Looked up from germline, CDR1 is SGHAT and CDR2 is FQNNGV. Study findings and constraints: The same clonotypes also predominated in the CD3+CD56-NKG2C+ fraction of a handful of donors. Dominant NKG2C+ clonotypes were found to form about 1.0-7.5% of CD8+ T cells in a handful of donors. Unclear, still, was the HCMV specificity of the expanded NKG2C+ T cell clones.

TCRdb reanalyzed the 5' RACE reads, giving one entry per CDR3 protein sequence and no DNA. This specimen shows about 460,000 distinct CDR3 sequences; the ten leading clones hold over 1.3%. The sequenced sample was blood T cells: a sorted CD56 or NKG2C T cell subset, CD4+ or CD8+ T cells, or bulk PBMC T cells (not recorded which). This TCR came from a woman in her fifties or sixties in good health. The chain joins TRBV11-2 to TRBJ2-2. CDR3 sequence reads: CASSPIRTPGELFF.